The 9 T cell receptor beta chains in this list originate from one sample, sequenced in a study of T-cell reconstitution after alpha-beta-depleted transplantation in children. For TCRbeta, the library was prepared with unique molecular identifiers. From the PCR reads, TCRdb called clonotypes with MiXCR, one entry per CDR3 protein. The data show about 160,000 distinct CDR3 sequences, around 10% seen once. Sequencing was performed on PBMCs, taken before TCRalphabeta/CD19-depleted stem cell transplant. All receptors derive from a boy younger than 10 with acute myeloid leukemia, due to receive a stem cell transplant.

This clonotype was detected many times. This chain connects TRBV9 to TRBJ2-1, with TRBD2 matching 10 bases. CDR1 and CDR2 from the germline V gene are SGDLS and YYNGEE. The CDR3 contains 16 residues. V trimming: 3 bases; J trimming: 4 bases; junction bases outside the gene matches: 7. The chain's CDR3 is CASSGSSGSGYNEQFF. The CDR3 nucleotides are TGTGCCAGCAGCGGGTCTAGCGGGAGTGGGTACAATGAGCAGTTCTTC.

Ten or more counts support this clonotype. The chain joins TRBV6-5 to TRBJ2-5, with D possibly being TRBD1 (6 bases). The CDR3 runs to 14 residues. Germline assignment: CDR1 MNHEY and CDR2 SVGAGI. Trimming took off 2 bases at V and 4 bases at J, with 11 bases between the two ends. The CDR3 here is CASSYGLGAETQYF. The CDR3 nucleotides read TGTGCCAGCAGTTACGGGTTGGGGGCAGAGACCCAGTACTTC.

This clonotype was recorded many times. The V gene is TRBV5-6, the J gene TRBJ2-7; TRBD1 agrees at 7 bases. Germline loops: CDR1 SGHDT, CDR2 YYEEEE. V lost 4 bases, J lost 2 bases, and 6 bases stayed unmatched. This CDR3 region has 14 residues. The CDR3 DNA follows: TGTGCCAGCAGCGAAACCGGGACAGCCTACGAGCAGTACGTC. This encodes CASSETGTAYEQYV.

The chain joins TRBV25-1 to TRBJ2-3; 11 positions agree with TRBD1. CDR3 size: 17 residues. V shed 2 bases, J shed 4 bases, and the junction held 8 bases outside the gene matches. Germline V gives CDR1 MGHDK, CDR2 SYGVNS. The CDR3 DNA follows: TGTGCCAGCAGTGAAAATCGGGACAGGGGGAAGTCAGATACGCAGTATTTT. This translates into CASSENRDRGKSDTQYF.

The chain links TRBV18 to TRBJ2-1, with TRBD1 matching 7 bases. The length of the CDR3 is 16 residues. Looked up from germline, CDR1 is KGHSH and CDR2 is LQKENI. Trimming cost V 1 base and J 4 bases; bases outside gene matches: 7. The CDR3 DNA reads TGTGCCAGCTCACCACAGGCAAGGGGGCGATACAATGAGCAGTTCTTC. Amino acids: CASSPQARGRYNEQFF.

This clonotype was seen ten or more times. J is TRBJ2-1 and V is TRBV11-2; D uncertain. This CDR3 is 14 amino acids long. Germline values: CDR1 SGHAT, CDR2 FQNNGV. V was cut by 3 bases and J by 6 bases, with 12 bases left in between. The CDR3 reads CASSLMSMSNEQFF. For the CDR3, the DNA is TGTGCCAGCAGCTTGATGTCTATGTCCAATGAGCAGTTCTTC.

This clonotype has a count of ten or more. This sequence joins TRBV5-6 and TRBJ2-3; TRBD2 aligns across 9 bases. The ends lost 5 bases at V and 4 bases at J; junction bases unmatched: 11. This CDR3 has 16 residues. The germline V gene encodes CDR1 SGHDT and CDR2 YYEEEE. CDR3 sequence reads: CASRKTGGGASDTQYF. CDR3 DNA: TGTGCCAGCAGGAAAACGGGCGGGGGGGCCTCAGATACGCAGTATTTT.

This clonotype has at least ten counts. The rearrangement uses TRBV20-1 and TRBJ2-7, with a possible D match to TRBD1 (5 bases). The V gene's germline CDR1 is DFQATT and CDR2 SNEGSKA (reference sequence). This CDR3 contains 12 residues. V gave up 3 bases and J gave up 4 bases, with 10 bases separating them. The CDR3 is CSASQQGYEQYF. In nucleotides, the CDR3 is TGCAGTGCTAGCCAGCAGGGTTACGAGCAGTACTTC.

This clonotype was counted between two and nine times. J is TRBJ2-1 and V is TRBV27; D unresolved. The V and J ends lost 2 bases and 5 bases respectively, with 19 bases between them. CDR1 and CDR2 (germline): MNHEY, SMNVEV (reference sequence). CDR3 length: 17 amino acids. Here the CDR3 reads CASSLGFASPPNNEQFF. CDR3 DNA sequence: TGTGCCAGCAGTTTAGGGTTTGCGAGTCCCCCCAACAATGAGCAGTTCTTC.